Shown below are 11 T cell receptor beta chains from a single sample sequenced in a study of blood T cell repertoires in COVID-19. Only in-frame clones appear in the TCRdb table, and some are missing; sequencing was by immunoSEQ multiplex PCR. The profile shows some 110,000 clones, approximately 78% of them singletons. Sequenced: peripheral blood. These receptors all stem from a man between 70 and 80 years old with acute or convalescent COVID-19.

This sequence joins TRBV2 and TRBJ2-1; 9 bases map to TRBD2. Germline values: CDR1 SNHLY, CDR2 FYNNEI. The V and J ends lost 3 bases and 4 bases, in that order; junction bases with no gene match: 7. The CDR3 runs to 16 residues. The CDR3 region is CASSEAGTSPYNEQFF. In DNA form, the CDR3 reads TGTGCCAGCAGTGAGGCCGGGACTAGCCCATACAATGAGCAGTTCTTC.

The J gene is TRBJ1-3, the V gene TRBV15, with 9 bases identical to TRBD1. Trimming cost V 0 bases and J 3 bases; bases outside gene matches: 3. Germline CDR1 reads LNHNV; CDR2 reads YYDKDF (reference sequence). This CDR3 spans 16 amino acids. The CDR3 DNA reads TGTGCCACCAGCAGAGATATGGGACAGGGTGGAAACACCATATATTTT. This encodes CATSRDMGQGGNTIYF.

This clone was seen just once. The rearrangement links TRBV27 to TRBJ2-2; no definite D call. V gave up 0 bases and J gave up 0 bases, with 8 bases separating them. This CDR3 comprises 16 residues. Per germline, CDR1 MNHEY and CDR2 SMNVEV (reference sequence). The CDR3 loop is CASSLSSRTNTGELFF. The CDR3 bases are TGTGCCAGCAGTTTATCTTCCAGGACGAACACCGGGGAGCTGTTTTTT.

The chain is built from TRBV19 and TRBJ2-2, with 8 nucleotides matching TRBD2. CDR1 is LNHDA, CDR2 SQIVND, per germline (reference sequence). Trimming took 2 bases from V and 4 from J; bases not matched to a gene: 3. The CDR3 runs 15 residues. This chain's CDR3 is CASSIQAGATGELFF. The CDR3 coding sequence is TGTGCCAGTAGTATACAAGCGGGGGCCACCGGGGAGCTGTTTTTT.

The V call is TRBV30, the J call TRBJ1-3; D uncertain. Germline CDR1 GTSNPN, CDR2 SVGIG (reference sequence). The length of the CDR3 is 14 residues. V lost 2 bases and J lost 2, with 10 bases in between. CDR3 sequence (DNA): TGTGCCTGGAGTCGGGGTGAAACTGGAAACACCATATATTTT. This encodes CAWSRGETGNTIYF.

The rearrangement uses TRBV19 and TRBJ2-7, with a tentative D call TRBD2 (6 bases). Per germline, CDR1 LNHDA and CDR2 SQIVND (reference sequence). The CDR3 spans 13 residues. V was trimmed by 5 bases and J by 3 bases, leaving 11 bases between them. CDR3 sequence (DNA): TGTGCCAGTAGTCCCCCGGGACTCTACGAGCAGTACTTC. It is translated as CASSPPGLYEQYF. Complete variable domain (other parts from reference TRBV19 and TRBJ2-7): DGGITQSPKYLFRKEGQNVTLSCEQNLNHDAMYWYRQDPGQGLRLIYYSQIVNDFQKGDIAEGYSVSREKKESFPLTVTSAQKNPTAFYLCASSPPGLYEQYFGPGTRLTVT.

The chain links TRBV6-5 to TRBJ1-4; 8 nucleotides match TRBD1. The junction had 10 bases not matched to a gene; V was cut back by 5 bases and J by 8 bases. The germline V gene has CDR1 MNHEY and CDR2 SVGAGI. The CDR3 sequence is 15 residues long. Here the CDR3 DNA reads TGTGCCAGCAGTCAACCCAGGGGGCGATGGGAAAAACTGTTTTTT. This translates into CASSQPRGRWEKLFF.

The chain links TRBV13 to TRBJ1-1; weak D call: TRBD1 (6 bases). Germline V gives CDR1 PRHDT, CDR2 FYEKMQ (reference sequence). The ends were cut back, 5 bases at V and 2 bases at J, with 15 bases in the middle. There are 15 residues in the CDR3. CDR3 region: CASSNTPTGNTEAFF. The CDR3 region has the DNA TGTGCCAGCAGCAACACCCCGACAGGTAACACTGAAGCTTTCTTT. Using reference TRBV13 and TRBJ1-1 for the parts outside the CDR3, the full variable domain is AAGVIQSPRHLIKEKRETATLKCYPIPRHDTVYWYQQGPGQDPQFLISFYEKMQSDKGSIPDRFSAQQFSDYHSELNMSSLELGDSALYFCASSNTPTGNTEAFFGQGTRLTVV.

This clone was counted between two and nine times. V gene TRBV6-5 combines with J gene TRBJ1-3; 7 bases align to TRBD1. Per germline, CDR1 MNHEY and CDR2 SVGAGI. J lost 3 bases, V lost 6 bases, and 8 bases had no gene match. The CDR3 is 15 residues long. The CDR3 nucleotides read TGTGCCAGCAGCCCGGGACAGAGTTTTGGAAACACCATATATTTT. Translating gives CASSPGQSFGNTIYF.

This clone was seen just once. The chain combines TRBV29-1 with TRBJ2-3; 10 nucleotides line up with TRBD1. Germline loops: CDR1 SQVTM, CDR2 ANQGSEA. V trimming: 1 base; J trimming: 3 bases; junction bases outside the gene matches: 4. The CDR3 extends over 15 amino acids. This CDR3 is CSVEAWTGGTDTQYF. Written as DNA, the CDR3 is TGCAGCGTTGAAGCCTGGACAGGGGGTACAGATACGCAGTATTTT.

The rearrangement uses TRBV5-1 and TRBJ1-4; D call uncertain. Germline V gene lookup returns CDR1 SGHRS and CDR2 YFSETQ. V lost 0 bases, J lost 5 bases, and 11 bases lay in between. The CDR3 loop spans 15 amino acids. CDR3 loop: CASSLGGRANEKLFF. The CDR3 DNA reads as TGCGCCAGCAGCTTGGGTGGCCGAGCGAATGAAAAACTGTTTTTT.